This T cell receptor (beta chain) came from a study of T cell responses to AZD1222 COVID-19 vaccine (dated by TCRdb to about 2021). A note on the overall study: A total of around 240 trial participants underwent TCR sequencing, of whom roughly 210 received two doses of AZD1222 and 26 received two doses of the MenACWY control vaccine. Trial participants were enrolled by age into 18-55, 56-69 and 70-plus year subgroups, with roughly 160, 29 and 62 TCR-sequenced participants respectively.

Details on this clone: Its antigen has not been determined. No quality values exist for individual bases; no much larger clone is one base distant.

General conclusions and limits of the study: Reportedly, close to half of the unique spike-specific TCRs recognized epitopes lying outside the regions that are mutated in the B.1.351 and B.1.1.7 variants. Only six AZD1222 recipients were SARS-CoV-2 seropositive at baseline, limiting conclusions about previously exposed vaccinees. Participants were mostly white British, with more females than males. The authors suggested clonal diversity may have been underestimated. Because no day 14 peak-response samples were available, the repertoires could be characterized only after the peak T cell response. After two AZD1222 doses, spike-specific TCR breadth and depth were significantly higher than at day 0 and than in MenACWY recipients. Vaccine-associated CD4 TCRs spanned the whole spike protein, with dominant responses in regions 160-218 and 743-854. The 56-69-year group was small, and its depth increase did not reach significance, likely because of low power.

The CDR3 regions of human TCRbeta chains were analyzed by immunosequencing. The published analysis was carried out like this. TCRs in the repertoires were compared against a reference library of SARS-CoV-2-specific TCRs that had been generated with the MIRA antigen-specificity platform. Breadth meant the fraction of unique TCRs that were SARS-CoV-2-associated, whereas depth meant the fraction of total T cells that were SARS-CoV-2-associated. Using the MIRA data, every spike-specific TCR was mapped to the spike region that the TCR reacted to and assigned to either a CD4 or a CD8 class. Log10-transformed breadth and depth values were compared by one-way ANOVA with Sidak's multiple comparisons tests. TCRdb mirrors the immuneACCESS table, restricted to in-frame sequences. Some clones are absent from its copies; in checked studies, under half trace to an unresolved V gene, and the reason for the others is unknown. From that table come the V and J calls and clone size; the DNA was used to work out D and trimming. The sample table holds 24,000 or so clones, of which about nine tenths were seen once. Under 35% of the sample comes from the top ten.

The CDR1 and CDR2 encoded by the germline V gene are SGHRS and YFSETQ. The germline V end is reduced by 5 bases and the J end by 6 bases; junction bases left unmatched: 13. Inclusive of the bounding cysteine and phenylalanine, the CDR3 is 15 residues long. Only CDR3 DNA remains: 45 bases, in frame from the first base. The sample's time point label is to be understood as: about 28 days (+/-7) after the second vaccine dose. Because spike-specific TCR depth and breadth did not differ between the two schedules, AZD1222 recipients who got a second dose at roughly 4 weeks were pooled with those who got a second dose at roughly 12 weeks. The vaccinee samples were drawn from two UK trials, COV001 and COV002, one of which was a single-blind randomized controlled phase 2/3 trial testing AZD1222 (ChAdOx1 nCoV-19) in healthy adults. For TCRbeta chain sequencing, PBMC samples from trial participants were taken at day 0 and at day 28 after the second dose.

The rearrangement joined TRBV5-1 to TRBJ1-2; TRBD1 agrees with 7 junctional bases. The sequence came from an adult who received the AZD1222 COVID-19 vaccine. This material consisted of peripheral blood, taken 28 days after the second AZD1222 dose. This receptor has the CDR3 CASRPERGQRDGYTF. The DNA reads as follows: TGCGCCAGCAGGCCAGAAAGGGGGCAGCGGGATGGCTACACCTTC.